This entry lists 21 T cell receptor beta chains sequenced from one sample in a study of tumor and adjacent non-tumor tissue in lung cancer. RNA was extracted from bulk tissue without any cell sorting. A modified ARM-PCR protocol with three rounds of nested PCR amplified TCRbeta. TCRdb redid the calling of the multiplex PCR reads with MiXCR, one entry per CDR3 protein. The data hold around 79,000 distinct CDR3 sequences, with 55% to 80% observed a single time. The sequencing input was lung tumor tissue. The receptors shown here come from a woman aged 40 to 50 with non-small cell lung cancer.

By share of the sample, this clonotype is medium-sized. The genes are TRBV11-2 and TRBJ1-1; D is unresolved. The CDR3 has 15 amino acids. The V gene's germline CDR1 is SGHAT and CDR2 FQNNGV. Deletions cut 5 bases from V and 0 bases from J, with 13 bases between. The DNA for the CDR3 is TGTGCCAGCAGCGCCAACCCAGCAATGAACACTGAAGCTTTCTTT. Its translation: CASSANPAMNTEAFF.

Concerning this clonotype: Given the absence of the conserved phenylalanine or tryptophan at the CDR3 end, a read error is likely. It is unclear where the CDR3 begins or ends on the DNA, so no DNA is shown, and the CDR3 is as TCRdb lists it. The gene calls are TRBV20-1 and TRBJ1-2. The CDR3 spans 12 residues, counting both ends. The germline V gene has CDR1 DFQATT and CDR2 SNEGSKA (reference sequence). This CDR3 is CSAELGFGGYIV.

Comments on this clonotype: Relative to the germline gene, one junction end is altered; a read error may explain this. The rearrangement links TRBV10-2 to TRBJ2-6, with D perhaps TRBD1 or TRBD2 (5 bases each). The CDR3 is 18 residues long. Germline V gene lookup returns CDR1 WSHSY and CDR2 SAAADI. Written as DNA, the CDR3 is TGCGCCAGCAAGGTCCCGGGACGGGGCCCGACTGGGGCCAAGGTCCTGACTTTC. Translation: CASKVPGRGPTGAKVLTF.

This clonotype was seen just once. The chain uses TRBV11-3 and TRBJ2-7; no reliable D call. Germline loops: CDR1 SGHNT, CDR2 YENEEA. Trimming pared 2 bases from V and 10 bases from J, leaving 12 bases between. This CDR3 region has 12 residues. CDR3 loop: CASSLLGYGQYF. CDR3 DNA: TGTGCCAGCAGCTTATTAGGGTACGGACAGTACTTC.

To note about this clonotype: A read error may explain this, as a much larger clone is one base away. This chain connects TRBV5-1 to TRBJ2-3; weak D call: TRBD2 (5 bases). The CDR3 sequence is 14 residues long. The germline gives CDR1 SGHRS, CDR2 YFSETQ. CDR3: CASSWERNTETQYF. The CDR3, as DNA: TGCGCCAGCAGCTGGGAGCGGAACACAGAAACGCAGTATTTT.

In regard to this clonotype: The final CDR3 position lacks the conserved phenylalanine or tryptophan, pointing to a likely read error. CDR3 nucleotides: TGCAGCGGGAGGGCATACAATGAGCAGTTCTTA. This gives the protein CSGRAYNEQFL. J is TRBJ2-1 and V is TRBV29-1; D is perhaps TRBD2 (6 bases). The CDR3 has 11 amino acids. CDR1 and CDR2 from the germline V gene are SQVTM and ANQGSEA. V shed 7 bases and J shed 4 bases, with 8 bases lying between them.

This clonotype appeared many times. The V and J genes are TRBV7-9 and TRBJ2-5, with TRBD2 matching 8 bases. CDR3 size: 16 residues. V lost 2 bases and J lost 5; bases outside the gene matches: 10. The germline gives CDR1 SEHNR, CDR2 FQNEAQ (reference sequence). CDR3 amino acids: CASSLSSGGLGETQYF. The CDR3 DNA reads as TGTGCCAGCAGCTTATCCAGCGGGGGCTTGGGTGAGACCCAGTACTTC.

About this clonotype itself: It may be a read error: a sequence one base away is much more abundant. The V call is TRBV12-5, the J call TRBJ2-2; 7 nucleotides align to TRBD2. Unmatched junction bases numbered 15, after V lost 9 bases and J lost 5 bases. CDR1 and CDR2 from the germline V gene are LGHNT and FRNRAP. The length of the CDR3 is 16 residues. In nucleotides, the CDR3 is TGTGCTAGCGCCCGGCTAGCGGTAGGAGGGACCGGGGAGCTGTTTTTT. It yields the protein CASARLAVGGTGELFF.

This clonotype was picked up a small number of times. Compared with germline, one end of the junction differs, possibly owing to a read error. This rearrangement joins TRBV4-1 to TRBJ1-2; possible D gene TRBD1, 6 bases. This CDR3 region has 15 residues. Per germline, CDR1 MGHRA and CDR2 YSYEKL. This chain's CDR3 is CASSQDQGRSYGYTF. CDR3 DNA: TGCGCCAGCAGTCAAGACCAGGGGAGAAGCTATGGCTACACCTTC.

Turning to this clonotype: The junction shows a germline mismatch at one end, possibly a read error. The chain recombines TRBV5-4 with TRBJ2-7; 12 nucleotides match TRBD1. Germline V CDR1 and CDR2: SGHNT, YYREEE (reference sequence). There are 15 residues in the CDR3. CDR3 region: CASSFGTGGAVEQYF. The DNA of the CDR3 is TGCGCCAGCAGCTTCGGGACAGGGGGCGCGGTCGAGCAGTACTTC.

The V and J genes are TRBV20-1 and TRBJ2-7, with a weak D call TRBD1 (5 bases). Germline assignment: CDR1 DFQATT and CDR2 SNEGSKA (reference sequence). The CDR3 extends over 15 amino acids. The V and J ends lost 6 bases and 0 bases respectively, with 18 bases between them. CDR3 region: CSAGDGTDPSYEQYF. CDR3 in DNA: TGCAGTGCAGGGGATGGAACCGACCCCTCCTACGAGCAGTACTTC.

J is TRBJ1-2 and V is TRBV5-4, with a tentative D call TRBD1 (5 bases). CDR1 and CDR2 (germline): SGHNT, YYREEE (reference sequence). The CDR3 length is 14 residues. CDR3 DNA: TGTGTCAGTAGCCAATTCGACAGATACTATGGCTACACCTTC. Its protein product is CVSSQFDRYYGYTF.

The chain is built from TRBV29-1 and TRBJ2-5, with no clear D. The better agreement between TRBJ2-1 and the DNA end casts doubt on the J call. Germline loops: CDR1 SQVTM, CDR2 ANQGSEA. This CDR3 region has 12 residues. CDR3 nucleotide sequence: TGCAGCATGGGCTACCGCGGAGAGACCCAGTTCTTC. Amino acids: CSMGYRGETQFF.

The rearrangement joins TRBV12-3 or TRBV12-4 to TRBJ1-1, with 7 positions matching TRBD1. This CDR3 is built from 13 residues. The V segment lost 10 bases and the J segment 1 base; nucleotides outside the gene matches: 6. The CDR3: CANWDRRNTEAFF. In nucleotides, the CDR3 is TGTGCCAACTGGGACAGACGGAACACTGAAGCTTTCTTT.

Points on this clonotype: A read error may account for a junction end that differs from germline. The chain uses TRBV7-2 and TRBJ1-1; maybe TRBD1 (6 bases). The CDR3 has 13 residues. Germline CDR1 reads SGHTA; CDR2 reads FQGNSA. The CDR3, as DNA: TGTGCCAGCAGCTCAGGGGAGACCACTGTAGCTTTCTTT. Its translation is CASSSGETTVAFF.

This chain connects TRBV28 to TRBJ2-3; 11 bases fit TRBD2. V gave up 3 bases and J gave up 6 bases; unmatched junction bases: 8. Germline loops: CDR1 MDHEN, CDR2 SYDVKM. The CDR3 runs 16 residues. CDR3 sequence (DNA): TGTGCCAGCAGTTTCGAGACTAGCGGGGACCCTGATACGCAGTATTTT. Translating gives CASSFETSGDPDTQYF.

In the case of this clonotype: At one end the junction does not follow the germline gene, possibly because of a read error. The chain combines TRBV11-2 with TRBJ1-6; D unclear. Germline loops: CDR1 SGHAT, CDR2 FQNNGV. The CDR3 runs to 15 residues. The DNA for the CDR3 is TGTGCTAGCAGCTTAGTCTCGGGGAATAATTCACCCCTCCACTTC. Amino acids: CASSLVSGNNSPLHF.

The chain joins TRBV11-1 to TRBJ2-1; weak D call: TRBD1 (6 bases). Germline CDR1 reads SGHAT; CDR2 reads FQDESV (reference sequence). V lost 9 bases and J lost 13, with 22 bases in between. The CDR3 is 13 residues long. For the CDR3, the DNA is TGTGCCAGTAGTTTACGCAGGGGATGGGATCAGTTCTTC. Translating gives CASSLRRGWDQFF.

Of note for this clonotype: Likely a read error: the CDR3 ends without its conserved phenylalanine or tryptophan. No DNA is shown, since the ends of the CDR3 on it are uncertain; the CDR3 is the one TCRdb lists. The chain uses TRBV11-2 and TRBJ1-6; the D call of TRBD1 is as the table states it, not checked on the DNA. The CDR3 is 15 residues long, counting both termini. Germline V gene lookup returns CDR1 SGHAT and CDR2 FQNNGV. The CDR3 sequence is CASSSDGQLNSPHQI.

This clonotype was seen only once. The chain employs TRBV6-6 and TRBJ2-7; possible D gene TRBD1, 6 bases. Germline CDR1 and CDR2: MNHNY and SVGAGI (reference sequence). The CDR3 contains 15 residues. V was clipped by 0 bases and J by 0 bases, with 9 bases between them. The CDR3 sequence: CASSYSGGHSYEQYF. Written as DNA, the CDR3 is TGTGCCAGCAGTTACTCAGGGGGTCACTCCTACGAGCAGTACTTC.

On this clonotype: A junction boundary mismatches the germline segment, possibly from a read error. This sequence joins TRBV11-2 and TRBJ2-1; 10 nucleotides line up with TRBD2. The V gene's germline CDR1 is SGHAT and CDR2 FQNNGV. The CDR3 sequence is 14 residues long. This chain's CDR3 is CTSSWTSGNNEQLF. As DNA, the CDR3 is TGTACCAGCAGCTGGACTAGCGGAAATAATGAGCAGTTATTC. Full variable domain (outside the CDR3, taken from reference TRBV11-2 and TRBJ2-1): EAGVAQSPRYKIIEKRQSVAFWCNPISGHATLYWYQQILGQGPKLLIQFQNNGVVDDSQLPKDRFSAERLKGVDSTLKIQPAKLEDSAVYLCTSSWTSGNNEQLFGPGTRLTVL.